One and the same sample provided the 8 T cell receptor beta chains below, sequenced in a study of blood T cell repertoires in COVID-19. Produced via immunoSEQ multiplex PCR; TCRdb's table is partial and in-frame only. Of 100,000 or so clones listed, roughly 85% were seen once; the top ten hold 2% to 2.5%. The sequencing sample was made of peripheral blood. The receptors were sampled from a human donor in a cohort sampled during active COVID-19.

This CDR3 reads CASSLAGLNTEAFF. The CDR3 nucleotides read TGTGCCAGCAGTTTAGCGGGGTTGAACACTGAAGCTTTCTTT. V is TRBV6-2 or TRBV6-3 and J is TRBJ1-1; D uncertain. Germline V gene data show CDR1 as MNHEY and CDR2 as SVGEGT. This CDR3 has 14 residues. V gave up 4 bases and J gave up 0 bases, with 9 bases separating them.

The chain is built from TRBV28 and TRBJ1-1; possibly TRBD1 for D (6 bases). The CDR3 covers 13 residues. V was clipped by 9 bases and J by 2 bases, with 13 bases between them. The V gene's germline CDR1 is MDHEN and CDR2 SYDVKM. The CDR3 region is CASLTGLNTEAFF. The CDR3 coding sequence is TGTGCCAGTTTAACAGGGTTAAACACTGAAGCTTTCTTT.

The rearrangement uses TRBV21-1 and TRBJ2-3; the tabulated D call, TRBD2, remains unverified against the DNA. TRBV21-1 represents a pseudogene. The CDR3 is 16 residues long. The CDR3 DNA sequence: TGTGCCAGCAGCCGCCCCGGGACTAGGGGCACAGATACGCAGTATTTT. Protein product: CASSRPGTRGTDTQYF.

This chain links TRBV15 with TRBJ2-3; no firm D call. This CDR3 spans 15 amino acids. Germline CDR1 reads LNHNV; CDR2 reads YYDKDF (reference sequence). With 1 base removed from V and 3 bases from J, the gap between germline ends came to 11 bases. CDR3 nucleotides: TGTGCCACCAGCAGAGTTGACTCCGTGACAGATACGCAGTATTTT. It is translated as CATSRVDSVTDTQYF. The variable domain in full, with the rest retrieved from reference TRBV15 and TRBJ2-3, is DAMVIQNPRYQVTQFGKPVTLSCSQTLNHNVMYWYQQKSSQAPKLLFHYYDKDFNNEADTPDNFQSRRPNTSFCFLDIRSPGLGDTAMYLCATSRVDSVTDTQYFGPGTRLTVL.

V usage is TRBV27 and J usage is TRBJ2-2, with 12 bases matching TRBD1. The CDR3 extends over 16 amino acids. V gave up 3 bases and J gave up 6 bases; unmatched junction bases: 5. The V gene's germline CDR1 is MNHEY and CDR2 SMNVEV (reference sequence). In DNA form, the CDR3 reads TGTGCCAGCAGTTTCAGGGACAGGGGGCGCCCCGGGGAGCTGTTTTTT. Its protein is CASSFRDRGRPGELFF.

This rearrangement joins TRBV5-4 to TRBJ2-1; the D gene is possibly TRBD2 (5 bases). The CDR3 loop spans 17 amino acids. V shed 1 base and J shed 7 bases, with 21 bases lying between them. Germline CDR1 is SGHNT and CDR2 is YYREEE (reference sequence). The CDR3 loop reads CASSLKLVDGLANEQFF. The CDR3 DNA follows: TGTGCCAGCAGCTTGAAACTAGTAGACGGGTTGGCAAATGAGCAGTTCTTC.

This clone was picked up a small number of times. The rearrangement uses TRBV18 and TRBJ2-7; 9 bases match TRBD2. The V and J ends lost 3 bases and 5 bases, in that order; junction bases with no gene match: 8. The CDR3 is 15 amino acids. CDR1 KGHSH and CDR2 LQKENI come from the germline V gene. CDR3 sequence reads: CASSPVSAGGNEQYF. The CDR3 coding sequence is TGTGCCAGCTCACCGGTCTCAGCGGGAGGTAACGAGCAGTACTTC.

This chain joins TRBV2 and TRBJ1-1, with 10 nucleotides matching TRBD1. CDR1 and CDR2 (germline): SNHLY, FYNNEI. The CDR3 length is 13 residues. Trimming at V came to 6 bases and at J to 4 bases, leaving 2 bases not matched to a gene. The CDR3 sequence is CASRGQGTTEAFF. Here the CDR3 DNA reads TGTGCCAGCAGGGGACAGGGGACCACTGAAGCTTTCTTT.